The 30 T cell receptor beta chains in this list originate from one sample, sequenced in a study of T cell responses to AZD1222 COVID-19 vaccine. Repertoires were generated with immunoSEQ multiplex PCR, while TCRdb's copy carries only in-frame clones and drops some. Of roughly 120,000 clones listed, 85% to 95% were seen once; the top ten hold 2.5% to 3%. Sequenced material: peripheral blood, taken on day 0 of AZD1222 vaccination. Source of these receptors: an adult in good health.

The rearrangement uses TRBV5-6 and TRBJ2-3; no firm D call. The germline CDR1 and CDR2 sequences are SGHDT and YYEEEE. The V end lost 3 bases, the J end lost 4 bases, and 12 bases lay between the germline ends. There are 14 residues in the CDR3. DNA for the CDR3: TGTGCCAGCAGCTCCTACGGCCCCGCAGATACGCAGTATTTT. Protein sequence: CASSSYGPADTQYF.

The J gene is TRBJ2-2, the V gene TRBV7-3; 11 nucleotides line up with TRBD2. The CDR3 contains 16 residues. From germline, CDR1 is SGHTA and CDR2 FQGTGA. V trimming: 2 bases; J trimming: 2 bases; junction bases outside the gene matches: 1. In DNA, the CDR3 is TGTGCCAGCAGCTTAGGGACTAGCGGAAACACCGGGGAGCTGTTTTTT. Its protein is CASSLGTSGNTGELFF.

The chain has TRBV28 and TRBJ1-6, with unresolved D. Germline V lookup: CDR1 MDHEN, CDR2 SYDVKM. Deletions cut 5 bases from V and 3 bases from J, with 14 bases between. This CDR3 region has 16 residues. The CDR3 sequence is CASSPPSPFYNSPLHF. The CDR3 region has the DNA TGTGCCAGCAGTCCCCCCAGCCCGTTCTATAATTCACCCCTCCACTTT.

This clone was seen only a few times. The CDR3 bases are TGCGCCAGCAGCTTGGCCCGGGTAGCGGGAGGGCCGGCGGAGCTGTTTTTT. Translation gives CASSLARVAGGPAELFF. The rearrangement links TRBV5-1 to TRBJ2-2, with 11 bases aligning to TRBD2. The germline V gene encodes CDR1 SGHRS and CDR2 YFSETQ. This CDR3 spans 17 amino acids. Germline trimming cut 0 bases from V and 10 bases from J; bases unmatched to any gene: 11. Supplemented by reference TRBV5-1 and TRBJ2-2, the full variable domain reads KAGVTQTPRYLIKTRGQQVTLSCSPISGHRSVSWYQQTPGQGLQFLFEYFSETQRNKGNFPGRFSGRQFSNSRSEMNVSTLELGDSALYLCASSLARVAGGPAELFFGEGSRLTVL.

The chain joins TRBV18 to TRBJ1-4; 7 bases agree with TRBD1. This CDR3 spans 16 amino acids. Trimming at V came to 4 bases and at J to 5 bases, leaving 10 bases not matched to a gene. The germline CDR1 and CDR2 sequences are KGHSH and LQKENI. The CDR3 DNA reads TGTGCCAGCTCACTATCTACGGGACAGAGAAATGAAAAACTGTTTTTT. Translated: CASSLSTGQRNEKLFF.

The V gene is TRBV5-1, the J gene TRBJ2-7; no reliable D call. Germline V CDR1 and CDR2: SGHRS, YFSETQ. With 0 bases removed from V and 0 bases from J, the gap between germline ends came to 7 bases. The CDR3 runs 14 residues. The CDR3: CASSLDIYSYEQYF. CDR3 coding DNA: TGCGCCAGCAGCTTGGACATCTACTCCTACGAGCAGTACTTC.

This chain links TRBV10-3 with TRBJ2-7; 8 bases align to TRBD1. V was pared by 6 bases and J by 5 bases, with 9 bases of the junction left unmatched. CDR1 and CDR2 (germline): ENHRY, SYGVKD. The CDR3 contains 14 residues. CDR3: CAISTKDRADEQYF. The CDR3 DNA is TGTGCCATCAGCACCAAGGACAGGGCCGACGAGCAGTACTTC.

The J gene is TRBJ2-1, the V gene TRBV20-1, with TRBD2 as a possible D gene (5 bases). This CDR3 is built from 16 residues. Germline assignment: CDR1 DFQATT and CDR2 SNEGSKA (reference sequence). Deletions cut 3 bases from V and 4 bases from J, with 19 bases between. CDR3: CSASRTSPNRYNEQFF. The CDR3 DNA is TGCAGTGCTAGTCGGACTTCTCCCAATCGGTACAATGAGCAGTTCTTC.

The chain employs TRBV5-4 and TRBJ1-2; unclear D gene. V gave up 4 bases and J gave up 3 bases, with 10 bases separating them. Germline V gene lookup returns CDR1 SGHNT and CDR2 YYREEE (reference sequence). This CDR3 has 13 amino acids. The chain's CDR3 is CASSQGLDYGYTF. CDR3 nucleotide sequence: TGTGCCAGCAGCCAAGGTTTGGACTATGGCTACACCTTC.

V and J are TRBV4-1 and TRBJ2-1, with 8 bases aligning to TRBD1. From germline, CDR1 is MGHRA and CDR2 YSYEKL. Germline trimming cut 2 bases from V and 9 bases from J; bases unmatched to any gene: 12. This CDR3 is 16 amino acids long. CDR3 sequence: CASSQHGQGNSGEQFF. CDR3 in DNA: TGCGCCAGCAGCCAACACGGACAGGGAAATTCGGGTGAGCAGTTCTTC.

This clone was seen a single time. V usage is TRBV4-1 and J usage is TRBJ1-2; tentatively, D is TRBD1 (5 bases). Trimming cost V 0 bases and J 4 bases, with 15 bases left between them. The CDR3 length is 16 residues. The V gene's germline CDR1 is MGHRA and CDR2 YSYEKL. The CDR3 reads CASSQDPQGGSYGYTF. For the CDR3, the DNA is TGCGCCAGCAGCCAAGATCCGCAGGGAGGGTCCTATGGCTACACCTTC.

The V and J genes are TRBV30 and TRBJ1-2; D ambiguous. Germline CDR1 reads GTSNPN; CDR2 reads SVGIG (reference sequence). V dropped 3 bases and J dropped 4 bases, with 9 bases sitting between them. CDR3 length: 12 residues. CDR3 loop: CAWSRSAYGYTF. In nucleotides, the CDR3 is TGTGCCTGGAGCCGATCTGCCTATGGCTACACCTTC.

The V gene is TRBV10-3, the J gene TRBJ2-1; TRBD2 agrees at 9 bases. The CDR3 covers 17 residues. V shed 2 bases and J 6 bases; nucleotides not matched to a gene: 11. Looked up from germline, CDR1 is ENHRY and CDR2 is SYGVKD. CDR3 nucleotide sequence: TGTGCCATCAGTGAGCGTAGCGGGAGCCTAGAACGCAATGAGCAGTTCTTC. Translating it yields CAISERSGSLERNEQFF.

This sequence joins TRBV7-2 and TRBJ2-3; no definite D call. V shed 1 base and J shed 2 bases, with 13 bases lying between them. Per the germline V gene, CDR1 is SGHTA and CDR2 is FQGNSA. This CDR3 has 16 amino acids. The CDR3 protein is CASSLGLAANTDTQYF. The CDR3 nucleotides are TGTGCCAGCAGCTTAGGATTGGCAGCTAACACAGATACGCAGTATTTT.

The chain employs TRBV27 and TRBJ1-6; 9 nucleotides align to TRBD1. CDR1 and CDR2 (germline): MNHEY, SMNVEV (reference sequence). V lost 6 bases, J lost 9 bases, and 9 bases stayed unmatched. The CDR3 runs to 15 residues. The CDR3 sequence: CASRSPGQGISPLHF. The CDR3 DNA reads as TGTGCCAGCAGATCGCCGGGACAGGGTATTTCACCCCTCCACTTT.

The gene calls are TRBV2 and TRBJ1-4; a possible D gene is TRBD1 (5 bases). The CDR3 extends over 17 amino acids. Between the trimmed V and J ends, which lost 6 bases and 0 bases, there was a span of 17 bases. The germline V gene has CDR1 SNHLY and CDR2 FYNNEI. The CDR3 sequence is CASSPQGPIATNEKLFF. Written as DNA, the CDR3 is TGTGCCAGCAGCCCTCAGGGACCGATTGCAACTAATGAAAAACTGTTTTTT. The entire variable domain, with the rest obtained from reference TRBV2 and TRBJ1-4, is as follows: EPEVTQTPSHQVTQMGQEVILRCVPISNHLYFYWYRQILGQKVEFLVSFYNNEISEKSEIFDDQFSVERPDGSNFTLKIRSTKLEDSAMYFCASSPQGPIATNEKLFFGSGTQLSVL.

DNA for the CDR3: TGTGCCAGCAACGAGGAGCCTCCAGGATCCACTGAAGCTTTCTTT. Its translation: CASNEEPPGSTEAFF. V and J are TRBV2 and TRBJ1-1; no firm D call. The CDR3 is 15 amino acids. Germline V gene lookup returns CDR1 SNHLY and CDR2 FYNNEI. The V gene lost 7 bases and the J gene lost 4 bases, with 19 bases spanning the gap.

V gene TRBV4-1 combines with J gene TRBJ2-7; no definite D call. The CDR3 covers 14 residues. The V end was cut by 3 bases, the J end by 5 bases, with 14 bases between. Germline values: CDR1 MGHRA, CDR2 YSYEKL. This CDR3 reads CASSQVAQSNEQYF. The CDR3 DNA reads TGCGCCAGCAGCCAGGTTGCGCAGAGCAACGAGCAGTACTTC.

This clone was picked up a small number of times. V is TRBV29-1 and J is TRBJ2-1, with D uncertain. Germline V lookup: CDR1 SQVTM, CDR2 ANQGSEA. The CDR3 consists of 12 residues. The V and J ends lost 7 bases and 12 bases respectively, with 19 bases between them. The CDR3, as DNA: TGCAGCGCACCCAGTTCCGGCACGGCGCAGTTCTTC. As protein: CSAPSSGTAQFF.

This clone was seen a handful of times. The chain links TRBV11-2 to TRBJ2-7; perhaps D is TRBD1 or TRBD2 (5 bases each). Per the germline V gene, CDR1 is SGHAT and CDR2 is FQNNGV. CDR3 size: 15 residues. With 0 bases removed from V and 1 base from J, the gap between germline ends came to 10 bases. CDR3 nucleotides: TGTGCCAGCAGCTTAGAAGGGACGGTGTCCTACGAGCAGTACTTC. Its protein product is CASSLEGTVSYEQYF.

The chain couples TRBV21-1 to TRBJ1-1; the table's D call, TRBD1, has no DNA check behind it. TRBV21-1 is labeled a pseudogene. This CDR3 has 16 residues. The CDR3 region has the DNA TGTGCCAGCCGAAGGGAATGGGACAAAGAGAACACTGAAGCTTTCTTT. This codes for CASRREWDKENTEAFF.

V gene TRBV28 combines with J gene TRBJ2-5; 9 bases map to TRBD1. J gave up 0 bases and V 5 bases, and 4 bases lay outside the gene matches. Germline loops: CDR1 MDHEN, CDR2 SYDVKM. CDR3 length: 15 residues. This chain's CDR3 is CASSLDRGYQETQYF. The CDR3 DNA reads TGTGCCAGCAGTCTTGACAGGGGGTACCAAGAGACCCAGTACTTC.

This chain links TRBV5-6 with TRBJ1-1; maybe TRBD1 (5 bases). The V gene lost 0 bases and the J gene lost 1 base, with 7 bases spanning the gap. Germline assignment: CDR1 SGHDT and CDR2 YYEEEE. The CDR3 totals 14 residues. The CDR3 DNA is TGTGCCAGCAGCTTGGTGGGGGGGAACACTGAAGCTTTCTTT. Encoded protein: CASSLVGGNTEAFF.

The J gene is TRBJ1-2, the V gene TRBV28, with 7 nucleotides matching TRBD1. The V and J ends lost 4 bases and 8 bases, in that order; junction bases with no gene match: 10. This CDR3 has 14 amino acids. Germline V gene data show CDR1 as MDHEN and CDR2 as SYDVKM. CDR3: CASSSPTGVDGYTF. The CDR3 region has the DNA TGTGCCAGCAGTTCACCAACAGGGGTTGACGGCTACACCTTC.

The genes are TRBV19 and TRBJ2-7, with D unclear. The CDR3 consists of 14 residues. CDR1 and CDR2 (germline): LNHDA, SQIVND (reference sequence). Between the trimmed V and J ends, which lost 3 bases and 3 bases, there was a span of 12 bases. The DNA for the CDR3 is TGTGCCAGTAGTATCGGTAGTCTTGGCTACGAGCAGTACTTC. Translated, it gives CASSIGSLGYEQYF.

The chain is built from TRBV7-9 and TRBJ2-3; no clear D gene. The CDR3 contains 14 residues. Germline values: CDR1 SEHNR, CDR2 FQNEAQ (reference sequence). V gave up 1 base and J gave up 2 bases, with 7 bases separating them. The CDR3 spells CASSLEGATDTQYF. The DNA for the CDR3 is TGTGCCAGCAGCTTAGAGGGCGCCACAGATACGCAGTATTTT.

V and J are TRBV5-1 and TRBJ1-2; 9 nucleotides match TRBD1. J gave up 8 bases and V 4 bases, and 9 bases lay outside the gene matches. CDR3 length: 14 amino acids. Germline CDR1 reads SGHRS; CDR2 reads YFSETQ. CDR3 sequence: CASSIDRTGVGYTF. The CDR3 DNA is TGCGCCAGCAGCATAGATAGGACAGGGGTAGGCTACACCTTC.

The genes are TRBV20-1 and TRBJ2-7, with a weak D call TRBD1 (5 bases). The length of the CDR3 is 11 residues. Trimming pared 6 bases from V and 4 bases from J, leaving 10 bases between. Per germline, CDR1 DFQATT and CDR2 SNEGSKA (reference sequence). This chain's CDR3 is CSARTSYEQYF. The CDR3 DNA is TGCAGTGCACGGACATCTTACGAGCAGTACTTC.

A word on this clone: The junction differs from germline at one of its ends, possibly a read error. The V and J genes are TRBV28 and TRBJ2-1, with 12 positions matching TRBD2. Looked up from germline, CDR1 is MDHEN and CDR2 is SYDVKM. This CDR3 has 21 residues. In DNA, the CDR3 is TGTTCCAGCAGCTCCATTGGGGGGGCTAGCGGGAGGGCTAGCTCCTACAATGAGCAGTTCTTC. It yields the protein CSSSSIGGASGRASSYNEQFF.

V gene TRBV9 combines with J gene TRBJ2-7; 12 positions match TRBD2. Germline assignment: CDR1 SGDLS and CDR2 YYNGEE. J lost 7 bases, V lost 2 bases, and 7 bases had no gene match. The CDR3 runs to 15 residues. The DNA for the CDR3 is TGTGCCAGCAGCGTGGCCGGACTAGCGGGAAATGAGCAGTACTTC. Translating gives CASSVAGLAGNEQYF.